The clone carrying this TCR beta chain was detected a few times. Per the authors' pipeline: Reference gene primer amplification yielded estimated nucleated cell counts. The assay was immunoSEQ multiplex PCR, and TCRdb's table has in-frame clones only and misses some. V and J calls plus clone size are reproduced from that table; the DNA served to infer D and trimming. Here the sample spans 150,000 to 200,000 clones, roughly 82% being singletons. The record originates from a study of blood T cell repertoires in COVID-19. Background on the study: Acute and convalescent COVID-19 specimens originated in the United States, Italy and Spain. PBMCs, B-cell-depleted T cells, or T cells provided the cDNA or gDNA that made up the material.

It was during active infection that Seattle patients were enrolled and then longitudinally followed. The CDR3 has 16 residues. The trim removed 5 bases at V and 8 bases at J, leaving 10 bases unmatched. Germline CDR1 SGHTA, CDR2 FQGTGA. The chain joins TRBV7-3 to TRBJ2-1; 12 nucleotides match TRBD2. The sample consisted of peripheral blood. The receptor's source is a woman between 55 and 75 years old with COVID-19, enrolled during active disease. The CDR3 DNA follows: TGTGCCAGCAGCCAATCTAGCGGGAGGGCTAGCTATGAGCAGTTCTTC. Its protein product is CASSQSSGRASYEQFF.